What follows are 8 T cell receptor beta chains derived from one specimen sequenced in a study of beta chain features in type 1 diabetes. Reverse transcribing all isolated RNA meant expressed TCRB transcripts were sequenced. The method was immunoSEQ multiplex PCR; TCRdb's version includes in-frame clones alone and lacks a portion of them. The table shows around 280,000 clones, with 7% to 9% occurring only once. Material: central memory CD4+ T cells from blood. The receptors here all came from a woman between 18 and 29 years old in good health.

The V gene is TRBV7-2, the J gene TRBJ1-2, with 8 bases aligning to TRBD1. With V trimmed by 6 bases and J by 2 bases, 8 bases remained unmatched. CDR1 is SGHTA and CDR2 is FQGNSA in the germline V gene. The CDR3 covers 15 residues. CDR3 amino acids: CASRPPGQGNYGYTF. The CDR3 nucleotides read TGTGCCAGCAGACCCCCAGGACAGGGCAACTATGGCTACACCTTC.

This clone was seen ten or more times. This chain joins TRBV9 and TRBJ2-2; D gene unclear. V lost 4 bases and J 6 bases, leaving 10 bases between the germline ends. The V gene's germline CDR1 is SGDLS and CDR2 YYNGEE. The CDR3 is 13 residues long. CDR3 loop: CASSQRSAGELFF. The CDR3 DNA follows: TGTGCCAGCAGCCAAAGGAGTGCCGGGGAGCTGTTTTTT. The full variable domain, rest sourced from reference TRBV9 and TRBJ2-2, is DSGVTQTPKHLITATGQRVTLRCSPRSGDLSVYWYQQSLDQGLQFLIQYYNGEERAKGNILERFSAQQFPDLHSELNLSSLELGDSALYFCASSQRSAGELFFGEGSRLTVL.

This clone was seen a handful of times. This sequence joins TRBV7-8 and TRBJ2-4; TRBD1 is a possible D gene (5 bases). Trimming took off 4 bases at V and 5 bases at J, with 15 bases between the two ends. Germline CDR1 SGHVS, CDR2 FQNEAQ. This CDR3 is 15 amino acids long. CDR3 DNA sequence: TGTGCCAGCAGCTCCTCTCTAGGGGTCGAAAACATTCAGTACTTC. This codes for CASSSSLGVENIQYF.

The chain is built from TRBV20-1 and TRBJ1-1; no firm D call. This CDR3 has 11 residues. Deletions cut 6 bases from V and 4 bases from J, with 9 bases between. Germline assignment: CDR1 DFQATT and CDR2 SNEGSKA (reference sequence). CDR3 DNA: TGCAGTGCAGACGCCTCCACTGAAGCTTTCTTT. It yields the protein CSADASTEAFF.

This clone was seen only a few times. V usage is TRBV7-2 and J usage is TRBJ2-7; D possibly corresponds to TRBD1 (5 bases). Trimming left V 2 bases short and J 4 bases short, with 12 bases between. Germline V gene data show CDR1 as SGHTA and CDR2 as FQGNSA. The CDR3 totals 14 residues. The CDR3 DNA follows: TGTGCCAGCAGCTTAATGCTAGGGGAATACGAGCAGTACTTC. Translation gives CASSLMLGEYEQYF. Full variable domain (outside the CDR3, taken from reference TRBV7-2 and TRBJ2-7): GAGVSQSPSNKVTEKGKDVELRCDPISGHTALYWYRQSLGQGLEFLIYFQGNSAPDKSGLPSDRFSAERTGGSVSTLTIQRTQQEDSAVYLCASSLMLGEYEQYFGPGTRLTVT.

The sample holds many counts of this clone. DNA for the CDR3: TGTGCCAGCAGCTTTGGGACAGGGGGCGCGTTAGCCAAAAACATTCAGTACTTC. This sequence encodes CASSFGTGGALAKNIQYF. The chain joins TRBV7-8 to TRBJ2-4; the match to TRBD1 covers 12 bases. J was trimmed by 0 bases and V by 3 bases; bases with no gene match: 6. The CDR3 extends over 18 amino acids. Germline CDR1 SGHVS, CDR2 FQNEAQ.

In this sample, this clone turned up a few times. This chain links TRBV28 with TRBJ2-7; TRBD1 agrees at 9 bases. In germline, CDR1 is MDHEN, CDR2 SYDVKM. Trimming removed 6 bases from V and 5 bases from J; junction bases left unmatched: 11. This CDR3 contains 15 residues. CDR3 nucleotide sequence: TGTGCCAGCAGAGCCGGGACAGGGTATGTAGACGAGCAGTACGTC. Residues: CASRAGTGYVDEQYV.

This chain joins TRBV5-1 and TRBJ1-1; D is unresolved. There are 14 residues in the CDR3. The germline V gene encodes CDR1 SGHRS and CDR2 YFSETQ. V shed 0 bases and J shed 6 bases, with 12 bases lying between them. The CDR3 DNA reads as TGCGCCAGCAGCTTGGGTGGTGGGTCAGCTGAAGCTTTCTTT. This codes for CASSLGGGSAEAFF.